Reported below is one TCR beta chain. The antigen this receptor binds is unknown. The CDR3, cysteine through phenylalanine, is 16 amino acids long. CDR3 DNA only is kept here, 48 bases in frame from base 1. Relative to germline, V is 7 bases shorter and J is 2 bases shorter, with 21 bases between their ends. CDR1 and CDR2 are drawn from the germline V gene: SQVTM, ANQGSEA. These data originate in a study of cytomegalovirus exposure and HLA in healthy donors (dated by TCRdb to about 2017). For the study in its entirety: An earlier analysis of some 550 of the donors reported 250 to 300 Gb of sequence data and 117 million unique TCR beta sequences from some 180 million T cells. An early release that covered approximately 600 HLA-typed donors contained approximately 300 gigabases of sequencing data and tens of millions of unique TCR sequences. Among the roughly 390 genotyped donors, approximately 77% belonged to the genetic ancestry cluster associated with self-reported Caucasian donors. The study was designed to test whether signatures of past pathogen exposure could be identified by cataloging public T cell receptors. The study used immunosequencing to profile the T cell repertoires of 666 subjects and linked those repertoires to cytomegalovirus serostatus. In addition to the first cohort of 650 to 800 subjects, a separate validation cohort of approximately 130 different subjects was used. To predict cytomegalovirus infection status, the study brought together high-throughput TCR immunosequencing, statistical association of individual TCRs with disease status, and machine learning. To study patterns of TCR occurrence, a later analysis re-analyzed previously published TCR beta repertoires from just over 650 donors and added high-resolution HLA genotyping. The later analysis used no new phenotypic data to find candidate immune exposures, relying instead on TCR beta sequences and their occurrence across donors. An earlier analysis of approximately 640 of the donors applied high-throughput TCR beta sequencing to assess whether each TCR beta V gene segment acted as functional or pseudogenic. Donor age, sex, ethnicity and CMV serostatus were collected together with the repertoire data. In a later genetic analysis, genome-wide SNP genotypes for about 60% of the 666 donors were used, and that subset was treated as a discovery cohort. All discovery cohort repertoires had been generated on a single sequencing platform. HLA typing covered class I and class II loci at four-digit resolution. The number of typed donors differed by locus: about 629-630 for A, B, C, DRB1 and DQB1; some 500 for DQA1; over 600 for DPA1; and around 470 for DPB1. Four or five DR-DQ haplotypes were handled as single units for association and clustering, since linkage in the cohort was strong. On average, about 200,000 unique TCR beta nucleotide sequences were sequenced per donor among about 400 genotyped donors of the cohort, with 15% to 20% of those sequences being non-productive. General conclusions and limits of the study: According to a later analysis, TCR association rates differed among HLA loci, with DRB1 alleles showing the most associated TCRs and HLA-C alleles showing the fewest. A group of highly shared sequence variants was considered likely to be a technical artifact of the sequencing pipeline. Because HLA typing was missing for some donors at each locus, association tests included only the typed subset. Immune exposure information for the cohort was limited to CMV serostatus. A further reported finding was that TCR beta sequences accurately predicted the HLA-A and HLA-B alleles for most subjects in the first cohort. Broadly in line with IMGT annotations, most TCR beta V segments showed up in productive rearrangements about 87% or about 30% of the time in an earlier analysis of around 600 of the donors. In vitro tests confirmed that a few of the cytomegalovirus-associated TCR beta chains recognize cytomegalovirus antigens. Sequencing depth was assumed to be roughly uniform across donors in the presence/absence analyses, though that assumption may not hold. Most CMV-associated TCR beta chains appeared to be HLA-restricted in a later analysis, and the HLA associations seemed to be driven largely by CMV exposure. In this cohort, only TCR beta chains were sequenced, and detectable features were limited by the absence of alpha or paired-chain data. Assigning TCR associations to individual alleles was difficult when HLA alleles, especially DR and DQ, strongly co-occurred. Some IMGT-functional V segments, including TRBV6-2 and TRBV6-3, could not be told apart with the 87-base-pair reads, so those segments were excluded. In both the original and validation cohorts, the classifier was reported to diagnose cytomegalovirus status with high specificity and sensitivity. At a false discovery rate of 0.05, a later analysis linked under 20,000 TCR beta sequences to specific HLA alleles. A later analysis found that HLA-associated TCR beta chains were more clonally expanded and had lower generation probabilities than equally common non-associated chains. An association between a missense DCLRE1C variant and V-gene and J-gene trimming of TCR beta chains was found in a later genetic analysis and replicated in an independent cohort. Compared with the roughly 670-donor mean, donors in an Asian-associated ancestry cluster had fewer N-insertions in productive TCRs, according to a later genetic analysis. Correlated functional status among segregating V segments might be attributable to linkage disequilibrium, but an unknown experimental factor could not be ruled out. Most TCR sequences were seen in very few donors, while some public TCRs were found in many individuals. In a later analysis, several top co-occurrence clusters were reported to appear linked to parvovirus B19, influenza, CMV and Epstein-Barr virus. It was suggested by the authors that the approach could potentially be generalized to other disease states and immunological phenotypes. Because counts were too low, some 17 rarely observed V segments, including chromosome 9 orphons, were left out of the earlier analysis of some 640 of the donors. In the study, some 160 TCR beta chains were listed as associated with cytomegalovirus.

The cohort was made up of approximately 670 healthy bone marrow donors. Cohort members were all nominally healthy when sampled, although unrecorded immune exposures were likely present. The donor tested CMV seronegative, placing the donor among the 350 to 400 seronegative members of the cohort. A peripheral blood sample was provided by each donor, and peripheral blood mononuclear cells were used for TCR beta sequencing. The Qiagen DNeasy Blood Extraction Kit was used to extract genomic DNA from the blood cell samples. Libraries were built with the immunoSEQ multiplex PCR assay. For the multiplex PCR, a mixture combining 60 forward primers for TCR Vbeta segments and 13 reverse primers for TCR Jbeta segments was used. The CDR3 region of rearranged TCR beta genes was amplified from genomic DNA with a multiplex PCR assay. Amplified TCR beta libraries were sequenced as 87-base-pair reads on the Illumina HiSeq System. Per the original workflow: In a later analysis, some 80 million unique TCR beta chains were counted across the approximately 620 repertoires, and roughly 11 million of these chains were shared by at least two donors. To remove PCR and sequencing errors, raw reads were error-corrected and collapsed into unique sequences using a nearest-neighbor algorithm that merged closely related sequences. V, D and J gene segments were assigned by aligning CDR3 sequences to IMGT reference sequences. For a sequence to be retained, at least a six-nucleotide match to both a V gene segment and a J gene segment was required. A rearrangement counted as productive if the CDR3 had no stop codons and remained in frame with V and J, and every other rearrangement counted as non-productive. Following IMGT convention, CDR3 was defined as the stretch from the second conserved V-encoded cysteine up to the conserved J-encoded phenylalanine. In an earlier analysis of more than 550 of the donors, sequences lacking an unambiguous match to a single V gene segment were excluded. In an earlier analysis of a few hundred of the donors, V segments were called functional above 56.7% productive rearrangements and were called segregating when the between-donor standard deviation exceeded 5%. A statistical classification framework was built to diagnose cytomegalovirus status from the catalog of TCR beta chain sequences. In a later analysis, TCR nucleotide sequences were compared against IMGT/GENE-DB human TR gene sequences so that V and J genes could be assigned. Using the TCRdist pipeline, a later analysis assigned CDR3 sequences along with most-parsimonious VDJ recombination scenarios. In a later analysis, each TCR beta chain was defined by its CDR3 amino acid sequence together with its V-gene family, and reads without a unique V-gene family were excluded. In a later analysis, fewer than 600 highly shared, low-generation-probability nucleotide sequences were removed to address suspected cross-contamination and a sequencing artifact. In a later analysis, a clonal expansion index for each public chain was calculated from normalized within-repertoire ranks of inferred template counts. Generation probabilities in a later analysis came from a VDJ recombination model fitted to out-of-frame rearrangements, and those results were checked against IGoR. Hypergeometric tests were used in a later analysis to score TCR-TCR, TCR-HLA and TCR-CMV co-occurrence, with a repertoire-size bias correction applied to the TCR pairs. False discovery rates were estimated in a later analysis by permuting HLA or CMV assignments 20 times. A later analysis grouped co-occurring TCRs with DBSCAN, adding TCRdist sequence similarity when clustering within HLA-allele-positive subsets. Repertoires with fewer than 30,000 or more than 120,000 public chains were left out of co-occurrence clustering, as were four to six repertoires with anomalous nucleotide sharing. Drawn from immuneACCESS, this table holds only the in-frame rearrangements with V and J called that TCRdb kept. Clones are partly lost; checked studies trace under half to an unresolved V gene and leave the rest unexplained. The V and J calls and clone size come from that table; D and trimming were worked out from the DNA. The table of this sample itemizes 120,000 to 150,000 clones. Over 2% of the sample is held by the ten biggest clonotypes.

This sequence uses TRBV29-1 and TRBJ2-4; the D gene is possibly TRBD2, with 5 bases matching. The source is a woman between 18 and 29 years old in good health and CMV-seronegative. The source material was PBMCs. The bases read TGCAGCGACCTCGGACTTTTCAAGTCTCCCAAAAACATTCAGTACTTC. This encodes CSDLGLFKSPKNIQYF.